One TCR beta chain is described in this entry. Its specificity is unknown. The data belong to a study of cytomegalovirus exposure and HLA in healthy donors. Study-level results: The study recorded 164 TCR beta chains that were cytomegalovirus-associated. In vitro checks showed that a few CMV-associated chains really do target CMV antigens. Later findings reportedly placed an Asian-associated ancestry cluster below the roughly 730-donor mean for N-insertions.

In the PCR, 60 Vbeta and 13 Jbeta primers were used. Generated by immunoSEQ multiplex PCR, the TCRdb table keeps only in-frame clones and is missing some. The table lists about 200,000 clones, around 80% of them singletons, with approximately 2.8% in the top ten. The CDR3 has 16 residues. Germline CDR1 is KGHSH and CDR2 is LQKENI. V lost 1 base, J lost 7 bases, and 5 bases stayed unmatched. The sample comprised PBMCs. This receptor was identified in a man aged 30 to 45 in good health and CMV-seronegative. This chain links TRBV18 with TRBJ1-6; 9 bases fit TRBD1. CDR3 protein: CASSPRTDRGNSPLHF. In nucleotides, the CDR3 is TGTGCCAGCTCACCACGGACGGACAGGGGAAATTCACCCCTCCACTTT.